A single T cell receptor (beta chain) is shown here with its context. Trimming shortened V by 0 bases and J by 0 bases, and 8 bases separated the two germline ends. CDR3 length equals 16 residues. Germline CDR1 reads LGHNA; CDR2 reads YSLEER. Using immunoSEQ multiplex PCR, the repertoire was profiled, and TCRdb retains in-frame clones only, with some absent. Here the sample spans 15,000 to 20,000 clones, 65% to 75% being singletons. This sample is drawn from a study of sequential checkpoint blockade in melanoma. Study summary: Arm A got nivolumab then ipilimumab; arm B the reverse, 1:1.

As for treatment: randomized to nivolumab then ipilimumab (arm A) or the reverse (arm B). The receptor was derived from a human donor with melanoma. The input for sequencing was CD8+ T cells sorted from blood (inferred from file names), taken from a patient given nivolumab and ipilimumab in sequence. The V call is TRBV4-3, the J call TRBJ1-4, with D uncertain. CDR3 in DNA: TGCGCCAGCAGCCAAGATGGGCAAACAACTAATGAAAAACTGTTTTTT. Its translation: CASSQDGQTTNEKLFF.